The 19 T cell receptor beta chains below come from one sample, sequenced in a study of T cell responses to AZD1222 COVID-19 vaccine. Only in-frame clones appear in the TCRdb table, and some are missing; sequencing was by immunoSEQ multiplex PCR. This repertoire shows 90,000 to 150,000 clones, about nine tenths found once; its top ten account for roughly 2.3%. This sample comprised peripheral blood, obtained on day 0 of AZD1222 vaccination. Source of these receptors: an adult in good health.

The chain links TRBV7-3 to TRBJ2-1; a possible D gene is TRBD2 (6 bases). The length of the CDR3 is 11 residues. CDR1 SGHTA and CDR2 FQGTGA come from the germline V gene. Trimming took off 5 bases at V and 10 bases at J, with 9 bases between the two ends. The CDR3 loop reads CASSAGSEQFF. The CDR3 DNA reads as TGTGCCAGCAGCGCCGGGAGCGAGCAGTTCTTC.

The gene calls are TRBV29-1 and TRBJ2-1; D might be TRBD2 (6 bases). The CDR3 is 13 amino acids. Germline CDR1 SQVTM, CDR2 ANQGSEA. V was clipped by 6 bases and J by 4 bases, with 13 bases between them. The CDR3 reads CSVSTSSYNEQFF. The CDR3 region has the DNA TGCAGCGTCTCTACTAGCAGTTACAATGAGCAGTTCTTC.

The rearrangement joins TRBV19 to TRBJ2-1; 9 bases are a match to TRBD1. The CDR3 consists of 16 residues. Germline V lookup: CDR1 LNHDA, CDR2 SQIVND (reference sequence). With 0 bases clipped from V and 8 bases from J, the junction kept 8 bases outside the gene matches. CDR3 region: CASSIEWGQGGYEQFF. CDR3 nucleotides: TGTGCCAGTAGTATAGAATGGGGACAGGGTGGTTATGAGCAGTTCTTC.

As concerns this clone: This same CDR3 is encoded by further DNA sequences in the sample. V is TRBV28 and J is TRBJ2-2; possible D gene TRBD2, 6 bases. The CDR3 length is 13 residues. V lost 3 bases, J lost 5 bases, and 7 bases lay in between. Germline CDR1 and CDR2: MDHEN and SYDVKM. CDR3 nucleotides: TGTGCCAGCAGTTTGGCGGGAACCGGGGAGCTGTTTTTT. Protein product: CASSLAGTGELFF.

V usage is TRBV24-1 and J usage is TRBJ1-1; 9 bases match TRBD1. The CDR3 has 15 amino acids. V trimming: 4 bases; J trimming: 4 bases; junction bases outside the gene matches: 6. The germline gives CDR1 KGHDR, CDR2 SFDVKD. The CDR3 DNA sequence: TGTGCCACCAGTGACCCCGGGACAGGGACCACTGAAGCTTTCTTT. Residues: CATSDPGTGTTEAFF.

The V gene is TRBV5-1, the J gene TRBJ1-4, with a tentative D call TRBD1 (5 bases). Germline V gene sequence: CDR1 SGHRS, CDR2 YFSETQ. V was clipped by 3 bases and J by 5 bases, with 17 bases between them. The CDR3 length is 16 residues. In DNA, the CDR3 is TGCGCCAGCAGCTCATATTCCGGGACTGCGAATGAAAAACTGTTTTTT. The encoded protein is CASSSYSGTANEKLFF. Full variable domain (outside the CDR3, taken from reference TRBV5-1 and TRBJ1-4): KAGVTQTPRYLIKTRGQQVTLSCSPISGHRSVSWYQQTPGQGLQFLFEYFSETQRNKGNFPGRFSGRQFSNSRSEMNVSTLELGDSALYLCASSSYSGTANEKLFFGSGTQLSVL.

The chain uses TRBV28 and TRBJ1-1; D is unclear. This CDR3 comprises 13 residues. Per germline, CDR1 MDHEN and CDR2 SYDVKM. The V end was cut by 3 bases, the J end by 7 bases, with 12 bases between. The CDR3 loop is CASSLSGLGEAFF. The CDR3 bases are TGTGCCAGCAGTTTGAGTGGTCTGGGTGAAGCTTTCTTT.

V is TRBV6-5 and J is TRBJ2-3; perhaps TRBD2 as D (7 bases). The CDR3 runs 15 residues. Trimming cost V 2 bases and J 0 bases, with 9 bases left between them. The germline CDR1 and CDR2 sequences are MNHEY and SVGAGI. CDR3: CASSYGGASTDTQYF. Written as DNA, the CDR3 is TGTGCCAGCAGTTACGGGGGGGCTAGCACAGATACGCAGTATTTT.

V and J are TRBV6-5 and TRBJ2-1; D is unresolved. The CDR3 is 15 residues long. V lost 0 bases and J lost 10, with 16 bases in between. In germline, CDR1 is MNHEY, CDR2 SVGAGI. The CDR3 nucleotides are TGTGCCAGCAGTTACTCAGACCGGGCCCGCCAGGAGCAGTTCTTC. This codes for CASSYSDRARQEQFF.

The V and J genes are TRBV28 and TRBJ1-5, with 8 bases identical to TRBD1. The J segment lost 5 bases and the V segment lost 5 bases, leaving 8 bases of the junction unmatched. The germline gives CDR1 MDHEN, CDR2 SYDVKM. The CDR3 spans 15 residues. The CDR3 here is CASSLGQGWYQPQHF. DNA for the CDR3: TGTGCCAGCAGTCTTGGACAGGGTTGGTATCAGCCCCAGCATTTT.

This clone was observed a few times. This chain connects TRBV9 to TRBJ2-1; 10 bases agree with TRBD2. This CDR3 is built from 15 residues. Germline trimming cut 3 bases from V and 4 bases from J; bases unmatched to any gene: 4. Germline V CDR1 and CDR2: SGDLS, YYNGEE. For the CDR3, the DNA is TGTGCCAGCAGCGCCTCTAGCGGGGGTTACAATGAGCAGTTCTTC. The encoded protein is CASSASSGGYNEQFF.

This clone has only a few counts. This chain connects TRBV3-1 (or the pseudogene TRBV3-2) to TRBJ2-3, with D uncertain. V was trimmed by 1 base and J by 10 bases, leaving 15 bases between them. The CDR3 spans 14 residues. Germline V CDR1 and CDR2: LGHDT, YNNKEL (reference sequence). This chain's CDR3 is CASSQGPNTLPQYF. The CDR3 DNA is TGTGCCAGCAGCCAAGGGCCCAATACCTTACCGCAGTATTTT.

The chain has TRBV6-1 and TRBJ1-1; D ambiguous. Trimming cost V 2 bases and J 1 base, with 14 bases left between them. The CDR3 length is 16 residues. CDR1 is MNHNS and CDR2 is SASEGT in the germline V gene. CDR3 DNA: TGTGCCAGCAGTGAACGACAAGGACCCCCGAACACTGAAGCTTTCTTT. Translation gives CASSERQGPPNTEAFF.

V usage is TRBV29-1 and J usage is TRBJ2-3; D uncertain. V gave up 6 bases and J gave up 7 bases, with 8 bases separating them. Per germline, CDR1 SQVTM and CDR2 ANQGSEA. The CDR3 runs to 10 residues. The CDR3 bases are TGCAGCGTCGCCCTAAATACGCAGTATTTT. The encoded protein is CSVALNTQYF.

This rearrangement joins TRBV5-4 to TRBJ2-4, with D hard to call. The germline CDR1 and CDR2 sequences are SGHNT and YYREEE (reference sequence). The CDR3 covers 13 residues. Between the trimmed V and J ends, which lost 0 bases and 8 bases, there was a span of 9 bases. DNA for the CDR3: TGTGCCAGCAGCTTGGTGGGATCCGACATTCAGTACTTC. Protein sequence: CASSLVGSDIQYF.

CDR3 loop: CASSIGPGLSNTEAFF. CDR3 in DNA: TGTGCCAGTAGTATCGGGCCAGGCCTTTCGAACACTGAAGCTTTCTTT. This chain joins TRBV19 and TRBJ1-1, with D uncertain. V lost 3 bases and J 1 base, leaving 15 bases between the germline ends. Germline V lookup: CDR1 LNHDA, CDR2 SQIVND (reference sequence). The CDR3 consists of 16 residues.

This chain links TRBV6-5 with TRBJ2-1, with TRBD2 matching 8 bases. The J segment lost 2 bases and the V segment lost 7 bases, leaving 4 bases of the junction unmatched. The CDR3 totals 14 residues. The germline CDR1 and CDR2 sequences are MNHEY and SVGAGI. CDR3 bases: TGTGCCAGCAAACGGGAGGGGACCTACAATGAGCAGTTCTTC. Its protein is CASKREGTYNEQFF.

The J gene is TRBJ1-5, the V gene TRBV10-3, with 7 bases matching TRBD1. Germline trimming cut 5 bases from V and 5 bases from J; bases unmatched to any gene: 6. The CDR3 spans 14 residues. In germline, CDR1 is ENHRY, CDR2 SYGVKD. CDR3 protein: CAISYQGGDQPQHF. The CDR3 DNA is TGTGCCATCAGTTATCAGGGGGGGGATCAGCCCCAGCATTTT.

The J gene is TRBJ2-1, the V gene TRBV28, with 14 nucleotides matching TRBD2. There are 17 residues in the CDR3. CDR1 MDHEN and CDR2 SYDVKM come from the germline V gene. J gave up 2 bases and V 6 bases, and 6 bases lay outside the gene matches. The CDR3: CASRRLAGGVAYNEQFF. CDR3 DNA: TGTGCCAGCAGGCGACTAGCGGGAGGGGTCGCCTACAATGAGCAGTTCTTC.